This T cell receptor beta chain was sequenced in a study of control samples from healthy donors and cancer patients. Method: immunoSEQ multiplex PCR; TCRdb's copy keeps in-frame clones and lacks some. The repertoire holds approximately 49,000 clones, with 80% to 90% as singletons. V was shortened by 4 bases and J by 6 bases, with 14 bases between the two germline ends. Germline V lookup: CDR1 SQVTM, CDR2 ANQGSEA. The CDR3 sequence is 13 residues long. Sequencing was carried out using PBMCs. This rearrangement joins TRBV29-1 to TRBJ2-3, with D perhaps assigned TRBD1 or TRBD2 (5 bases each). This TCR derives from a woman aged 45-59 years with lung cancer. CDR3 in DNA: TGCAGCGTTGGAGGGGCGCTGATTGATACGCAGTATTTT. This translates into CSVGGALIDTQYF.